These 3 T cell receptor beta chains came from one sample sequenced in a study of long-term antiretroviral therapy in people with HIV. A v3.0 immunoSEQ assay was performed at survey level. Only in-frame clones appear in the TCRdb table, and some are missing; sequencing was by immunoSEQ multiplex PCR. Of approximately 35,000 clones listed, approximately 93% were seen once; the top ten hold 3.5% to 4.5%. Sequencing used unsorted PBMCs, obtained 5 to 5.5 years after starting antiretroviral therapy. These receptors were taken from a woman between 45 and 60 years old with HIV.

The J gene is TRBJ2-2, the V gene TRBV5-1; tentative D call: TRBD1 (5 bases). The CDR3 has 14 amino acids. V lost 4 bases and J 4 bases, leaving 11 bases between the germline ends. The V gene's germline CDR1 is SGHRS and CDR2 YFSETQ. The CDR3 spells CASSGQGSTGELFF. The CDR3 nucleotides are TGCGCCAGCAGCGGGCAGGGCTCCACCGGGGAGCTGTTTTTT.

DNA for the CDR3: TGTGCCAGCAGCCAAGAGACAGTAAAACCGAACTATGGCTACACCTTC. This sequence encodes CASSQETVKPNYGYTF. This rearrangement joins TRBV4-2 to TRBJ1-2, with a tentative D call TRBD1 (5 bases). This CDR3 contains 16 residues. The V gene lost 0 bases and the J gene lost 2 bases, with 13 bases spanning the gap. The germline V gene has CDR1 LGHNA and CDR2 YNFKEQ.

The chain joins TRBV19 to TRBJ1-5, with 7 bases matching TRBD1. V was clipped by 5 bases and J by 10 bases; unmatched bases: 14. The germline gives CDR1 LNHDA, CDR2 SQIVND (reference sequence). The CDR3 consists of 15 residues. The CDR3 region has the DNA TGTGCCAGTAGTGGACTCGACAGGGACAGAGGACCCCAGCATTTT. This gives the protein CASSGLDRDRGPQHF.